This entry lists 23 T cell receptor beta chains sequenced from one sample in a study of shared clonotypes between healthy human individuals. Generated by immunoSEQ multiplex PCR, the TCRdb table keeps only in-frame clones and is missing some. The sample consists of 2 million to 2.5 million clones, 90% to 97% of them appearing once. Material: naive CD4+ T cells sorted from blood. Described subset: CD45RA+ positively selected. These receptors were obtained from a man between 18 and 35 years old in good health.

This clone was detected once. The chain joins TRBV10-2 to TRBJ2-7; 10 bases match TRBD2. V was pared by 4 bases and J by 7 bases, with 10 bases of the junction left unmatched. The CDR3 has 15 residues. CDR1 is WSHSY and CDR2 is SAAADI in the germline V gene. The CDR3 nucleotides are TGCGCCAGCAGTGGCGAACTAGCGGGGTCAAGAGAGCAGTACTTC. Translating it yields CASSGELAGSREQYF.

The gene calls are TRBV6-6 and TRBJ2-5; possibly TRBD1 for D (6 bases). CDR3 length: 13 residues. Trimming shortened V by 6 bases and J by 5 bases, and 13 bases separated the two germline ends. Germline V gene sequence: CDR1 MNHNY, CDR2 SVGAGI (reference sequence). This CDR3 reads CASRNRVEETQYF. CDR3 DNA: TGTGCCAGCAGGAACAGGGTAGAGGAGACCCAGTACTTC.

The V gene is TRBV6-6, the J gene TRBJ2-1, with D tentatively TRBD1 or TRBD2 (7 bases each). CDR3 length: 13 residues. Trimming pared 6 bases from V and 8 bases from J, leaving 14 bases between. Germline V gene lookup returns CDR1 MNHNY and CDR2 SVGAGI (reference sequence). The CDR3 DNA sequence: TGTGCCAGCAGCTCCAGGGGGGGCGATGAGCAGTTCTTC. It yields the protein CASSSRGGDEQFF.

This chain joins TRBV6-5 and TRBJ2-1; TRBD2 agrees at 11 bases. The germline V gene encodes CDR1 MNHEY and CDR2 SVGAGI. The CDR3 spans 16 residues. V trimming: 0 bases; J trimming: 6 bases; junction bases outside the gene matches: 4. Here the CDR3 reads CASSYSRLAGRNEQFF. CDR3 DNA sequence: TGTGCCAGCAGTTACTCTCGACTAGCGGGACGCAATGAGCAGTTCTTC.

The V call is TRBV30, the J call TRBJ2-5; TRBD1 matches at 9 bases. CDR1 is GTSNPN and CDR2 is SVGIG in the germline V gene (reference sequence). The CDR3 totals 16 residues. Trimming removed 1 base from V and 4 bases from J; junction bases left unmatched: 10. The CDR3 DNA reads TGTGCCTGGAGTGCTTCTCCGGGACAGGGAGGAGAGACCCAGTACTTC. Its protein is CAWSASPGQGGETQYF.

This sequence joins TRBV27 and TRBJ2-7, with D possibly matching TRBD1 (5 bases). The CDR3 is 13 residues long. V was shortened by 5 bases and J by 1 base, with 9 bases between the two germline ends. The germline CDR1 and CDR2 sequences are MNHEY and SMNVEV (reference sequence). Written as DNA, the CDR3 is TGTGCCAGCAGTCGAGACAGATCCTACGAGCAGTACTTC. It translates to CASSRDRSYEQYF.

The sample holds a few counts of this clone. This rearrangement joins TRBV6-5 to TRBJ1-4; D remains ambiguous. In germline, CDR1 is MNHEY, CDR2 SVGAGI. Deletions cut 5 bases from V and 7 bases from J, with 11 bases between. The CDR3 has 13 residues. CDR3 DNA: TGTGCCAGCAGTGTACTATCCGGTGAAAAACTGTTTTTT. This gives the protein CASSVLSGEKLFF.

The chain carries TRBV7-8 and TRBJ2-1; D is uncertain. Trimming stripped 1 base from V and 6 bases from J, with 7 bases between. The CDR3 runs 13 residues. The V gene's germline CDR1 is SGHVS and CDR2 FQNEAQ. For the CDR3, the DNA is TGTGCCAGCAGCTTAGGCGGCGGCAATGAGCAGTTCTTC. Translating it yields CASSLGGGNEQFF.

The rearrangement uses TRBV6-1 and TRBJ1-6; D might be TRBD1 (5 bases). The germline V gene has CDR1 MNHNS and CDR2 SASEGT. Trimming took off 8 bases at V and 6 bases at J, with 14 bases between the two ends. This CDR3 is 14 amino acids long. As DNA, the CDR3 is TGTGCCAGCGGAGAGGGGCCCAGTAATTCACCCCTCCACTTT. Translating it yields CASGEGPSNSPLHF.

Note on this clone: At the DNA level, this CDR3 is encoded by other sequences in the same sample as well. The chain has TRBV5-4 and TRBJ2-1; a possible D gene is TRBD2 (5 bases). This CDR3 contains 15 residues. CDR1 and CDR2 from the germline V gene are SGHNT and YYREEE (reference sequence). Trimming shortened V by 0 bases and J by 0 bases, and 7 bases separated the two germline ends. CDR3 coding DNA: TGTGCCAGCAGCTTGGGAGGGTCCTCCTACAATGAGCAGTTCTTC. Residues: CASSLGGSSYNEQFF. The full variable domain, completed using reference TRBV5-4 and TRBJ2-1, is ETGVTQSPTHLIKTRGQQVTLRCSSQSGHNTVSWYQQALGQGPQFIFQYYREEENGRGNFPPRFSGLQFPNYSSELNVNALELDDSALYLCASSLGGSSYNEQFFGPGTRLTVL.

CDR3 coding DNA: TGCGCCAGCAGCTCAGGACAGGTAGTTAACTATGGCTACACCTTC. Translating gives CASSSGQVVNYGYTF. V usage is TRBV5-1 and J usage is TRBJ1-2; 7 positions agree with TRBD1. This CDR3 comprises 15 residues. CDR1 SGHRS and CDR2 YFSETQ come from the germline V gene. V gave up 3 bases and J gave up 1 base; unmatched junction bases: 6.

This chain uses TRBV11-2 with TRBJ2-5; 11 bases line up with TRBD2. The germline V gene encodes CDR1 SGHAT and CDR2 FQNNGV. V dropped 5 bases and J dropped 2; count of bases not matched to a gene: 4. The CDR3 runs to 15 residues. The CDR3 here is CASSPSGGIQETQYF. CDR3 in DNA: TGTGCCAGCAGCCCTAGCGGGGGGATTCAAGAGACCCAGTACTTC.

In DNA, the CDR3 is TGTGCCAGCAGAAGGGCTAGCGGAAGCACAGATACGCAGTATTTT. This translates into CASRRASGSTDTQYF. V and J are TRBV6-1 and TRBJ2-3; 7 bases agree with TRBD2. V was pared by 6 bases and J by 0 bases, with 6 bases of the junction left unmatched. CDR3 size: 15 residues. CDR1 and CDR2 (germline): MNHNS, SASEGT.

This clone was counted a few times. The V call is TRBV5-6, the J call TRBJ2-7, with TRBD1 matching 11 bases. Germline CDR1 SGHDT, CDR2 YYEEEE. The V gene end was trimmed by 5 bases and the J gene end by 3 bases; junction bases not matched to a gene: 4. The CDR3 is made up of 14 amino acids. Written as DNA, the CDR3 is TGTGCCAGCAGTTGGGACAGGGGGAACTACGAGCAGTACTTC. This sequence encodes CASSWDRGNYEQYF. Complete variable domain (other parts from reference TRBV5-6 and TRBJ2-7): DAGVTQSPTHLIKTRGQQVTLRCSPKSGHDTVSWYQQALGQGPQFIFQYYEEEERQRGNFPDRFSGHQFPNYSSELNVNALLLGDSALYLCASSWDRGNYEQYFGPGTRLTVT.

About this clone itself: One end of the junction fails to match germline, which may point to a read error. The chain combines TRBV30 with TRBJ2-1, with 9 bases identical to TRBD2. Germline lookup yields CDR1 GTSNPN and CDR2 SVGIG (reference sequence). The CDR3 spans 13 residues. CDR3 protein: CAWTRSGGSWQFF. The CDR3 DNA is TGTGCTTGGACAAGGAGCGGGGGGTCTTGGCAGTTCTTC.

The chain carries TRBV2 and TRBJ2-3; D unclear. Trimming removed 6 bases at V and 1 base at J, with 11 bases between. The CDR3 totals 14 residues. Germline loops: CDR1 SNHLY, CDR2 FYNNEI. Here the CDR3 reads CASSGRSGTDTQYF. The CDR3 nucleotides read TGTGCCAGCAGCGGGCGATCGGGCACAGATACGCAGTATTTT. Full variable domain (remainder filled in from reference TRBV2 and TRBJ2-3): EPEVTQTPSHQVTQMGQEVILRCVPISNHLYFYWYRQILGQKVEFLVSFYNNEISEKSEIFDDQFSVERPDGSNFTLKIRSTKLEDSAMYFCASSGRSGTDTQYFGPGTRLTVL.

A note on this clone: This CDR3 is also generated by other DNA sequences in the sample. V and J are TRBV9 and TRBJ1-2; 7 nucleotides line up with TRBD1. CDR3 length: 13 amino acids. V shed 1 base, J shed 4 bases, and the junction held 1 base outside the gene matches. Looked up from germline, CDR1 is SGDLS and CDR2 is YYNGEE. Here the CDR3 DNA reads TGTGCCAGCAGCGTACAGGGGGGCTATGGCTACACCTTC. Encoded protein: CASSVQGGYGYTF.

The chain combines TRBV7-2 with TRBJ2-7; TRBD1 or TRBD2 may be the D gene (7 bases each). Trimming took off 7 bases at V and 3 bases at J, with 22 bases between the two ends. This CDR3 contains 16 residues. Germline assignment: CDR1 SGHTA and CDR2 FQGNSA. The CDR3 here is CASNSPPGGGLYEQYF. The CDR3, as DNA: TGTGCCAGCAACTCCCCCCCAGGGGGGGGACTCTACGAGCAGTACTTC.

J is TRBJ2-5 and V is TRBV30, with a weak D call TRBD2 (5 bases). The CDR3 spans 12 residues. Trimming took 4 bases from V and 4 from J, leaving 10 bases between them. Germline V CDR1 and CDR2: GTSNPN, SVGIG (reference sequence). The CDR3, as DNA: TGTGCCTGGAAACTAGGAGGAGAGACCCAGTACTTC. This gives the protein CAWKLGGETQYF.

The chain recombines TRBV9 with TRBJ2-7; 7 bases align to TRBD1. This CDR3 has 17 amino acids. With 0 bases clipped from V and 3 bases from J, the junction kept 12 bases outside the gene matches. Germline values: CDR1 SGDLS, CDR2 YYNGEE. The CDR3 is CASSVAPYRGPNYEQYF. Written as DNA, the CDR3 is TGTGCCAGCAGCGTAGCTCCCTACAGGGGCCCTAACTACGAGCAGTACTTC. The whole variable domain, filled in from reference TRBV9 and TRBJ2-7, reads DSGVTQTPKHLITATGQRVTLRCSPRSGDLSVYWYQQSLDQGLQFLIQYYNGEERAKGNILERFSAQQFPDLHSELNLSSLELGDSALYFCASSVAPYRGPNYEQYFGPGTRLTVT.

The chain uses TRBV6-1 and TRBJ1-3; 7 nucleotides line up with TRBD1. Germline assignment: CDR1 MNHNS and CDR2 SASEGT. J gave up 0 bases and V 7 bases, and 3 bases lay outside the gene matches. CDR3 length equals 14 residues. The CDR3 DNA is TGTGCCAGCACTGGACAGGTCTCTGGAAACACCATATATTTT. Translation gives CASTGQVSGNTIYF.

The V gene is TRBV5-1, the J gene TRBJ2-5, with D perhaps given as TRBD1 or TRBD2 (5 bases each). The CDR3 is 14 amino acids. Germline V gives CDR1 SGHRS, CDR2 YFSETQ. With 7 bases removed from V and 1 base from J, the gap between germline ends came to 14 bases. CDR3 sequence: CASCVGTRQETQYF. For the CDR3, the DNA is TGCGCCAGCTGCGTGGGGACCCGCCAAGAGACCCAGTACTTC.

The CDR3 bases are TGTGCCAGCAGCCCGGGGGGCACTGTTTCACCCCTCCACTTT. Protein sequence: CASSPGGTVSPLHF. This sequence joins TRBV14 and TRBJ1-6, with D possibly matching TRBD1 (6 bases). The germline V and J ends were trimmed by 4 bases and 9 bases, with 13 bases remaining between them. Per the germline V gene, CDR1 is SGHDN and CDR2 is FVKESK. The CDR3 extends over 14 amino acids. The complete variable domain, with remaining parts taken from reference TRBV14 and TRBJ1-6, reads EAGVTQFPSHSVIEKGQTVTLRCDPISGHDNLYWYRRVMGKEIKFLLHFVKESKQDESGMPNNRFLAERTGGTYSTLKVQPAELEDSGVYFCASSPGGTVSPLHFGNGTRLTVT.